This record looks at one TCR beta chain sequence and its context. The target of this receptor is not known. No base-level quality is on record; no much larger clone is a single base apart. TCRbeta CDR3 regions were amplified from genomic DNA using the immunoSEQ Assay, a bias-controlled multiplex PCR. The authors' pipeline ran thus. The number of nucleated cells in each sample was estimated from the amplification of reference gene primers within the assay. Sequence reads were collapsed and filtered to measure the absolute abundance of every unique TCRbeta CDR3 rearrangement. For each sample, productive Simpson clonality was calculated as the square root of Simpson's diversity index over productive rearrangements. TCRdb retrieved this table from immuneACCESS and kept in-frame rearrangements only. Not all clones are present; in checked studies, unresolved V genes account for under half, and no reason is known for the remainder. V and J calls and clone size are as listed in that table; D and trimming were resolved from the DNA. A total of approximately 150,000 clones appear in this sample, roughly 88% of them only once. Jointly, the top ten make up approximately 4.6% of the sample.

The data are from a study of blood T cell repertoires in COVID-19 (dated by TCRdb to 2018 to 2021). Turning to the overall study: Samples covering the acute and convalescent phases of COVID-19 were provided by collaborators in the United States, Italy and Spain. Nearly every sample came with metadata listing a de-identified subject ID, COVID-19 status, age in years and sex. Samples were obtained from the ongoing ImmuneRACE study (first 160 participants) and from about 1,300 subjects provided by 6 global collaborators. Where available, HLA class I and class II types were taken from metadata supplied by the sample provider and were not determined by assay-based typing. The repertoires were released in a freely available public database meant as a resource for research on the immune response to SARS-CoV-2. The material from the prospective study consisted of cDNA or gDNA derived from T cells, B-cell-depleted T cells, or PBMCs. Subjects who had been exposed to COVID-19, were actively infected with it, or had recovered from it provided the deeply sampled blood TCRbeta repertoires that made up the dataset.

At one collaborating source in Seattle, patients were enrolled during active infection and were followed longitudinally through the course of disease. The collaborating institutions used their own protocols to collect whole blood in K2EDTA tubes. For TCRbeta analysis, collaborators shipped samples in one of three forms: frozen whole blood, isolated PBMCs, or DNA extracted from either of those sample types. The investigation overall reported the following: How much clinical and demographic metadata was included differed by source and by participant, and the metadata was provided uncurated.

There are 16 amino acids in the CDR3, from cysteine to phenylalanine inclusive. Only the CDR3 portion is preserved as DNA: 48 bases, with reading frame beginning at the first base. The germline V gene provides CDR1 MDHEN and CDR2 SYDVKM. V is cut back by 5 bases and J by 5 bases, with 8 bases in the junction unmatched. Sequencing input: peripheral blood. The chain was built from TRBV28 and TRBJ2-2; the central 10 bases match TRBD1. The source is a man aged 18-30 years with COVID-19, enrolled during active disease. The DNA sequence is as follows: TGTGCCAGCAGTCCCCGACAGGGGGCTAGGACCGGGGAGCTGTTTTTT. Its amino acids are CASSPRQGARTGELFF.